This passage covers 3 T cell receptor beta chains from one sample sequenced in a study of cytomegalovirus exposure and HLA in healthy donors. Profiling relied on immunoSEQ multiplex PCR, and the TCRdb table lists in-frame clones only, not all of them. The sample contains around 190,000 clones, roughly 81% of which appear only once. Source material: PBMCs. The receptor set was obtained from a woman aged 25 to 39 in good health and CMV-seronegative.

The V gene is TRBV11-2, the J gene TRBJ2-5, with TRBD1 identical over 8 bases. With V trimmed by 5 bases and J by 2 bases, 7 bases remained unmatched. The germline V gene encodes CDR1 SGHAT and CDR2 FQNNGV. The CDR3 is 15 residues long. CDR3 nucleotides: TGTGCCAGCAGCCCCTCGACAGGGGATCAAGAGACCCAGTACTTC. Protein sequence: CASSPSTGDQETQYF.

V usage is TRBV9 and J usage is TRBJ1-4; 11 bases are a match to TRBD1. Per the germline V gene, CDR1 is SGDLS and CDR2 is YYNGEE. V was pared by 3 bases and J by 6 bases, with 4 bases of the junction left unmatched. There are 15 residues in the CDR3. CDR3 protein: CASSEGDRGYEKLFF. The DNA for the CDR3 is TGTGCCAGCAGCGAGGGGGACAGGGGGTATGAAAAACTGTTTTTT.

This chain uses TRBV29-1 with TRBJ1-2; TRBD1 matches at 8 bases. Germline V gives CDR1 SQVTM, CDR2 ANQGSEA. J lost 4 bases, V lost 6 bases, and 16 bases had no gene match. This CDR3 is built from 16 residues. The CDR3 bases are TGCAGCGTCGCTACCGCCGGGGACAGGACACTCTATGGCTACACCTTC. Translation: CSVATAGDRTLYGYTF.